This T cell receptor beta chain came from a study of cytomegalovirus exposure and HLA in healthy donors. Vbeta (60) and Jbeta (13) primers were used in the PCR. Clones were sequenced by immunoSEQ multiplex PCR, and TCRdb holds only the in-frame ones, with some missing. This sample carries under 150,000 clones, approximately 8.9% of them seen once, and the ten largest clones take approximately 7.5%. The J segment lost 3 bases and the V segment lost 6 bases, leaving 5 bases of the junction unmatched. The CDR3 extends over 13 amino acids. In germline, CDR1 is SQVTM, CDR2 ANQGSEA. This TCR came from a middle-aged woman in good health and CMV-seropositive. The chain recombines TRBV29-1 with TRBJ2-7, with 10 bases fitting TRBD1. The sample comprised PBMCs. The CDR3 loop is CSVRTGGLYEQYF. The DNA of the CDR3 is TGCAGCGTGAGGACAGGGGGGCTCTACGAGCAGTACTTC.